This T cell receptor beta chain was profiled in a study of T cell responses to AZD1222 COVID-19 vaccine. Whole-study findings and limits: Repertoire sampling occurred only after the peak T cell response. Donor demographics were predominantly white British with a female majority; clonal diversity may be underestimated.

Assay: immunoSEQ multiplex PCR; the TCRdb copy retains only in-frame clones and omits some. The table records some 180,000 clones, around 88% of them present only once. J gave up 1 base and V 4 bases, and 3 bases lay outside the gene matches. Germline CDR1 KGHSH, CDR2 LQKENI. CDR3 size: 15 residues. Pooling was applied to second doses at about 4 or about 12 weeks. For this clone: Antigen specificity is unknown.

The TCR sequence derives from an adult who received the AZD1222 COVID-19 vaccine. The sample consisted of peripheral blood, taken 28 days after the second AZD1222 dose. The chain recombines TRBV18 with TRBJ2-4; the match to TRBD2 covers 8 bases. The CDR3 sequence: CASSRGGGAKNIQYF. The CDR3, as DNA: TGTGCCAGCTCACGCGGCGGGGGGGCCAAAAACATTCAGTACTTC.